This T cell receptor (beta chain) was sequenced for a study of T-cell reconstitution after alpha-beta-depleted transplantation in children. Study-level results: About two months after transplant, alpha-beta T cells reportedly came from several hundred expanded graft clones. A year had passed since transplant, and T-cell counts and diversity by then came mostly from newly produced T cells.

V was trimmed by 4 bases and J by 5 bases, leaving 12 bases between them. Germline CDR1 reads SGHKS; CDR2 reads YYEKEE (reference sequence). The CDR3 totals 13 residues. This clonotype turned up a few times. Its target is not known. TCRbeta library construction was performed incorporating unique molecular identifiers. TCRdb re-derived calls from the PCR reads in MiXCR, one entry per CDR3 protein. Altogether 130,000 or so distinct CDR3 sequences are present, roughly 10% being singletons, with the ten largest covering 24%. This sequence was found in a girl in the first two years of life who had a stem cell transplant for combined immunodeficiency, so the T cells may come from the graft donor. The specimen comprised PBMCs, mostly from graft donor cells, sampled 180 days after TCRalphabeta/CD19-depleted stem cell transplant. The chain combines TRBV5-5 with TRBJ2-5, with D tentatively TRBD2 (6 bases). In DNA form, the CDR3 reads TGTGCCAGCAGCGATCTAGCGCCGGAGACCCAGTACTTC. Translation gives CASSDLAPETQYF.